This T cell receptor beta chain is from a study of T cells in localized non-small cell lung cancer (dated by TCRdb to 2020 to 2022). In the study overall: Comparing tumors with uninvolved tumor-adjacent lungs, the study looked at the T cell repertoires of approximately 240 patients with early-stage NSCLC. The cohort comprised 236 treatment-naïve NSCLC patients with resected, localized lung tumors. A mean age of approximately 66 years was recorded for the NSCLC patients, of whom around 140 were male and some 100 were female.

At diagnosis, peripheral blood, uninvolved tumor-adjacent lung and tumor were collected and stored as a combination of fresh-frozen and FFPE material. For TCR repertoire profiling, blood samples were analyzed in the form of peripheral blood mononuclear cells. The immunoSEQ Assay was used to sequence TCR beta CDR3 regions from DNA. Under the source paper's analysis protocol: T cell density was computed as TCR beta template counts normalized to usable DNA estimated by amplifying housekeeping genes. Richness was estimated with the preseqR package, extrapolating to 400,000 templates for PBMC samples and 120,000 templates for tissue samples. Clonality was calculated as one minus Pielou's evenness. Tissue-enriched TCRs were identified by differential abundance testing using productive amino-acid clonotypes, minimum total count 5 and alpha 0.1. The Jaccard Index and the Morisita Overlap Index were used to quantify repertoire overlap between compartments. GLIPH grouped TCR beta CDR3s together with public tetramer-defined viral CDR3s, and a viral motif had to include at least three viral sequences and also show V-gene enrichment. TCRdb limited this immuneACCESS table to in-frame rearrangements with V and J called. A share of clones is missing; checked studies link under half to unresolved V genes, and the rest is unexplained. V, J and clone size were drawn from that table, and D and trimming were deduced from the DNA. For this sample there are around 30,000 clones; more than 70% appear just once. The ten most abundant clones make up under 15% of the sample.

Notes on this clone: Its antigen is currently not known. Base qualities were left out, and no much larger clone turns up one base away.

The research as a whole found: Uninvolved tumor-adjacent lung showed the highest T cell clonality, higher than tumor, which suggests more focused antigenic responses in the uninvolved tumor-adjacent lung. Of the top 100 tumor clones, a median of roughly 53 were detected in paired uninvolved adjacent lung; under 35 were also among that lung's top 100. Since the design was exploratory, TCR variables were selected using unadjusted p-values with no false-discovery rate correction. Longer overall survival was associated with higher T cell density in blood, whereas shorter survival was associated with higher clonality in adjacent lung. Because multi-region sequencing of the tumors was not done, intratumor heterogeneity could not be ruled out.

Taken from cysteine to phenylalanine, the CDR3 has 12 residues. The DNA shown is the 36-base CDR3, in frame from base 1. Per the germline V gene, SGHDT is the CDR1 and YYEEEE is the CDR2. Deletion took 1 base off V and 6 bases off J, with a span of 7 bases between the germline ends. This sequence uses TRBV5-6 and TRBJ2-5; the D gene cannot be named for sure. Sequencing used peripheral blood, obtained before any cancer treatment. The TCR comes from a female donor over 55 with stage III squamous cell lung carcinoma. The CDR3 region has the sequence CASSLPMQTQYF. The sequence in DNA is TGTGCCAGCAGCTTGCCGATGCAGACCCAGTACTTC.